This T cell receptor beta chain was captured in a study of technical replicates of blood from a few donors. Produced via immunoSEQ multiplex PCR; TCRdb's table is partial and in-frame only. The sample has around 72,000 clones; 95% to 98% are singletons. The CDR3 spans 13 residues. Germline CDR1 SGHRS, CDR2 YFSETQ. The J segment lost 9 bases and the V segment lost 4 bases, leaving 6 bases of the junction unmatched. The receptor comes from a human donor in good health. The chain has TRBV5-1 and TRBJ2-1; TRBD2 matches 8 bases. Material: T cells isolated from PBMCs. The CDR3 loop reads CASSMGLESEQFF. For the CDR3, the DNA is TGCGCCAGCAGCATGGGACTAGAGAGTGAGCAGTTCTTC. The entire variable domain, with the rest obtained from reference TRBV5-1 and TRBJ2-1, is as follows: KAGVTQTPRYLIKTRGQQVTLSCSPISGHRSVSWYQQTPGQGLQFLFEYFSETQRNKGNFPGRFSGRQFSNSRSEMNVSTLELGDSALYLCASSMGLESEQFFGPGTRLTVL.